The 2 T cell receptor beta chains below were found in one sample sequenced in a study of PD-1 blockade in mismatch repair-deficient tumors. TCRdb's copy holds only in-frame clones and misses some; the assay was immunoSEQ multiplex PCR. The table records more than 90,000 clones, about 74% of them present only once. The input for sequencing was peripheral blood, taken 60 weeks after starting pembrolizumab. Receptor source: an adult with mismatch repair-deficient cancer.

The chain uses TRBV7-2 and TRBJ2-2; D remains ambiguous. Germline V gives CDR1 SGHTA, CDR2 FQGNSA. V was pared by 5 bases and J by 4 bases, with 14 bases between. This CDR3 has 15 amino acids. The CDR3 reads CASSPLGVTTGELFF. In DNA form, the CDR3 reads TGTGCCAGCAGCCCCCTCGGAGTGACCACCGGGGAGCTGTTTTTT. The variable domain in full, with the rest retrieved from reference TRBV7-2 and TRBJ2-2, is GAGVSQSPSNKVTEKGKDVELRCDPISGHTALYWYRQSLGQGLEFLIYFQGNSAPDKSGLPSDRFSAERTGGSVSTLTIQRTQQEDSAVYLCASSPLGVTTGELFFGEGSRLTVL.

The CDR3 region is CATTGGRNEQFF. CDR3 nucleotide sequence: TGTGCCACCACCGGGGGGCGGAATGAGCAGTTCTTC. The chain has TRBV15 and TRBJ2-1; D perhaps matches TRBD2 (7 bases). The CDR3 spans 12 residues. Trimming removed 7 bases at V and 7 bases at J, with 11 bases between. The germline V gene has CDR1 LNHNV and CDR2 YYDKDF (reference sequence).